This T cell receptor (beta chain) was identified during a study of early T cells in non-severe SARS-CoV-2 infection (TCRdb year 2021). Looking at the study overall: Because TCR sequencing was done on bulk RNA from unsorted whole blood, the alpha and beta chains could not be paired.

Overall study outcomes, separate from this receptor: Matching against VDJdb was skewed toward anti-spike CD8 responses, likely underestimated virus-specific expansions, and missed private and CD4 specificities.

Regarding this clonotype: Its antigen is currently not known. No much larger clone exists at a distance of one base, and base qualities are not known.

Deletion took 2 bases off V and 0 bases off J, with a span of 7 bases between the germline ends. The CDR3 holds 14 amino acids from the cysteine to the phenylalanine. Of all the DNA, just the CDR3 is kept, 42 bases in frame from base 1. The study was a case-control design nested within a healthcare worker cohort in London, UK, with weekly nasopharyngeal swab PCR tests and blood sampling. Healthcare workers were recruited between 23 and 31 March 2020, during the week of the UK lockdown, and were followed weekly for up to 16 weeks. The library was obtained by 5' RACE. The instrument given in TCRdb is NextSeq 500. The TCR library protocol attached unique molecular identifiers to individual cDNA molecules to correct for sequencing error and PCR bias. Both TCR alpha and beta chains were sequenced, and tight co-correlation was observed between alpha and beta sequence abundances in each sample. The study's own analysis went as follows. Decombinator V4 was used to annotate the V gene, J gene and CDR3 of the TCR sequences. Expanded TCRs were defined as changing significantly between any two time points under a Poisson model with p below 0.0001. Abundances of TCRs were expressed as counts per million after normalisation to the total number of TCRs sequenced in each sample. TRAV1-2 paired with TRAJ12, TRAJ20 or TRAJ33 defined MAIT TCRs, while TRAV10 paired with TRAJ18 defined iNKT TCRs. A search of VDJdb, accessed on 1 November 2021, was run for TCRs annotated to CMV, EBV and SARS-CoV-2, with TCRs annotated for multiple antigens excluded. The public sequencing data were trimmed at Q25 with fastp and processed into clonotypes with MiXCR by TCRdb, which kept only in-frame beta chains. Entries are consolidated by CDR3 protein sequence, retaining the most common genes and DNA. It is TCRdb's table, rather than the study itself, that gives the V and J calls and clone size. Counted in this sample were about 73,000 distinct CDR3 sequences; about 13% of them appeared once. The top ten clones comprise around 15% of the sample.

The sample comprised whole blood. The rearranged segments are TRBV12-3 or TRBV12-4 and TRBJ1-1; there is no confident call for the D gene. The TCR originated in an adult who was a healthcare worker with PCR-confirmed SARS-CoV-2 infection or an uninfected control (not recorded which). The CDR3 has the sequence CASSLNTMNTEAFF. The DNA sequence is given as TGTGCCAGCAGTTTAAATACTATGAACACTGAAGCTTTCTTT.